What follows is one T cell receptor (beta chain) and its context. What antigen it recognizes has not been identified. Base quality data are lacking; no much larger clone is found one base away. These data come from a study of blood T cell repertoires in COVID-19 (dated by TCRdb to about 2020). Study-level background: The collaborator samples originated in the United States, Italy and Spain and spanned the acute and convalescent phases of COVID-19. The material from the prospective study consisted of cDNA or gDNA derived from T cells, B-cell-depleted T cells, or PBMCs. Deeply sampled blood TCRbeta repertoires from subjects exposed to, actively infected with, or recovered from COVID-19 were included in the dataset. The repertoires were released in a freely available public database intended as a resource for research on the immune response to SARS-CoV-2. The samples were drawn from the first 160 participants of the ongoing ImmuneRACE study and from roughly 1,300 subjects provided by 6 global collaborators. Sample metadata almost always included a de-identified subject ID, COVID-19 status, age in years and sex. Where available, HLA class I and class II types were obtained from metadata supplied by the sample provider rather than from assay-based typing.

The immunoSEQ Assay, a bias-controlled multiplex PCR, was used to amplify TCRbeta CDR3 regions from genomic DNA. Per the original workflow: The number of nucleated cells in each sample was estimated by amplification of reference gene primers within the assay. To quantify the absolute abundance of each unique TCRbeta CDR3 rearrangement, sequence reads were collapsed and filtered. Productive Simpson clonality was computed per sample as the square root of Simpson's diversity index over productive rearrangements. TCRdb took this table from immuneACCESS and kept in-frame rearrangements with V and J called. Such tables lack part of the clones; where checked against another copy, unresolved V genes explain under half of the gap, and the rest is unexplained. Clonal size and the V and J genes are those of that table, whereas D and trimming came from the DNA. The sample data list about 380,000 clones, and 85% to 90% of these were observed just once. The top ten clonotypes cover approximately 6.2% of the sample.

Results the study describes overall, beyond this receptor: Clinical and demographic metadata were provided uncurated, with the amount varying by source and participant.

Including the terminal cysteine and phenylalanine, the CDR3 comprises 14 residues. The DNA shown is the 42-base CDR3, in frame from base 1. After removal of 6 bases from V and 5 bases from J, the junction retains 4 bases not matched to a gene. Based on the germline V gene, the CDR1 and CDR2 sequences are SNHLY and FYNNEI. Each collaborating institution followed its own protocols to collect whole blood in K2EDTA tubes. For TCRbeta analysis, collaborators shipped samples as frozen whole blood, isolated PBMCs, or DNA extracted from either of those sample types. Sequencing used peripheral blood. Recombination joined TRBV2 with TRBJ2-3, and TRBD1 matches 11 of the central bases. The clonotype originates from a man between 18 and 29 years old with active or convalescent COVID-19. The CDR3 protein sequence reads: CASRRTGGVDTQYF. The DNA is as follows: TGTGCCAGCAGGAGGACAGGGGGCGTAGATACGCAGTATTTT.